This TCR beta chain is from a study of CD8 T cells in Susac syndrome. Study-level findings and limits: It was acknowledged by the study that relatively few individuals were included in its TCR sequencing and HLA analysis.

CD8+ and CD4+ T cells circulating in blood were sequenced for TCR beta. TEMRA cells were FACS-enriched, and CD8+ and CD4+ T cells were isolated negatively. With random hexamers, about 0.5 to 1 ug RNA was reverse transcribed. Multiplex PCR with immunoSEQ amplified the TCR beta CDR3 across 54 Vbeta and 13 Jbeta. TCRdb independently ran MiXCR on the immunoSEQ multiplex PCR reads; one entry per CDR3 protein. The profile shows a few hundred thousand distinct CDR3 sequences, 89% of them singletons. As to this clonotype: The target antigen is unknown. An end of the junction differs from the germline gene, which may be a read error.

The CDR3 runs 11 residues. Germline-derived CDR1 and CDR2 are SGHRS and YFSETQ. The source material was CD8+ T cells from PBMCs. The TCR sequence derives from a human donor with multiple sclerosis. The V gene is TRBV5-1, the J gene TRBJ2-3; TRBD2 might be the D (5 bases). In DNA, the CDR3 is TGCACCAGGAGGCCCACAGATACGCAGTATTTT. Protein: CTRRPTDTQYF.